This entry lists 2 T cell receptor beta chains sequenced from one sample in a study of blood T cell repertoires in COVID-19. Profiled with immunoSEQ multiplex PCR; TCRdb holds only in-frame clones, not every one. The repertoire holds under 250,000 clones, with roughly 82% as singletons. The sample comprised peripheral blood. These receptors were taken from an elderly man with acute or convalescent COVID-19.

This chain uses TRBV7-9 with TRBJ2-5; perhaps TRBD1 as D (5 bases). CDR1 is SEHNR and CDR2 is FQNEAQ in the germline V gene (reference sequence). The CDR3 is made up of 14 amino acids. V was trimmed by 2 bases and J by 5 bases, leaving 12 bases between them. The CDR3 loop is CASSLTGGGETQYF. As DNA, the CDR3 is TGTGCCAGCAGCTTAACAGGTGGTGGTGAGACCCAGTACTTC.

The rearrangement uses TRBV2 and TRBJ1-6; D unresolved. Trimming left V 8 bases short and J 6 bases short, with 14 bases between. The CDR3 totals 14 residues. Germline CDR1 is SNHLY and CDR2 is FYNNEI. Here the CDR3 DNA reads TGTGCCAGCGGCTATCTCGGGAGTAATTCACCCCTCCACTTT. Its protein product is CASGYLGSNSPLHF.